This TCR beta chain was obtained from a study of early T cells in non-severe SARS-CoV-2 infection. Comments on this clonotype: An end of the junction does not agree with germline; a read error may underlie this.

Germline V gene sequence: CDR1 SGHDN, CDR2 FVKESK. The length of the CDR3 is 18 residues. TCRdb fed the 5' RACE reads into MiXCR, producing one record per CDR3 protein. Of about 80,000 distinct CDR3 sequences in the sample, approximately 12% are singletons; the top ten hold around 16%. This clonotype originated in an adult who was a healthcare worker with PCR-confirmed SARS-CoV-2 infection or an uninfected control (not recorded which). The donor label of this sample is uncertain. The chain has TRBV14 and TRBJ2-3, with 10 nucleotides matching TRBD2. The sequenced sample was whole blood, obtained at baseline. The CDR3 nucleotides read TGTGCCAGCAGCCCTACCCCGGGGACTAGCGCTGGGACAGGTACGCAGTATTTT. Encoded protein: CASSPTPGTSAGTGTQYF.